The 22 T cell receptor beta chains below were found in one sample sequenced in a study of T cells after yellow fever vaccination. In TCRdb, the 5' RACE reads were re-called with MiXCR into one record per CDR3 protein. Here the sample spans 200,000 to 300,000 distinct CDR3 sequences, 10% to 15% being singletons. The source material was CD4+ T cells sorted from PBMCs, sampled 45 days after the yellow fever booster vaccination. All receptors come from a man aged 25 to 40 who received the YFV17D yellow fever vaccine.

The chain links TRBV9 to TRBJ1-2; the D is unclear. Germline values: CDR1 SGDLS, CDR2 YYNGEE. This CDR3 region has 14 residues. The ends were cut back, 5 bases at V and 5 bases at J, with 16 bases in the middle. The DNA of the CDR3 is TGTGCCAGCAGACCCCAGCCTAAGGGATATGGCTACACCTTC. Translation: CASRPQPKGYGYTF.

For the CDR3, the DNA is TGCGCCAGCGGCCCCGGAGGCTCCTACAATGAGCAGTTCTTC. This codes for CASGPGGSYNEQFF. The chain is built from TRBV5-1 and TRBJ2-1, with a possible D match to TRBD2 (5 bases). Trimming stripped 7 bases from V and 0 bases from J, with 11 bases between. CDR1 is SGHRS, CDR2 YFSETQ, per germline. This CDR3 has 14 amino acids.

This clonotype was counted a few times. The chain combines TRBV6-2 or TRBV6-3 with TRBJ1-5, with D uncertain. The CDR3 totals 14 residues. CDR1 is MNHEY, CDR2 SVGEGT, per germline. V lost 5 bases to trimming and J lost 4 bases, with 12 bases between them. DNA of the CDR3: TGTGCCAGCAGTGTATCTCAAATAAATCAGCCCCAGCATTTT. Residues: CASSVSQINQPQHF.

The chain couples TRBV10-1 to TRBJ2-3; 7 bases fit TRBD2. V lost 2 bases and J lost 3; bases outside the gene matches: 8. This CDR3 is built from 16 residues. The V gene's germline CDR1 is WNHNN and CDR2 SYGVQD (reference sequence). CDR3 in amino acids: CASSEPSGGGTDTQYF. CDR3 DNA: TGCGCCAGCAGTGAGCCTTCGGGAGGAGGAACAGATACGCAGTATTTT.

Only a few counts were recorded for this clonotype. J is TRBJ2-7 and V is TRBV4-2; unclear D gene. This CDR3 spans 14 amino acids. Trimming removed 0 bases at V and 0 bases at J, with 6 bases between. Germline loops: CDR1 LGHNA, CDR2 YNFKEQ. Written as DNA, the CDR3 is TGTGCCAGCAGCCAAGATTGGGTCTCCTACGAGCAGTACTTC. Residues: CASSQDWVSYEQYF.

This clonotype has more than one count but fewer than ten. The chain employs TRBV7-2 and TRBJ2-7; 7 bases align to TRBD2. Germline lookup yields CDR1 SGHTA and CDR2 FQGNSA. This CDR3 has 15 residues. The trim removed 5 bases at V and 0 bases at J, leaving 7 bases unmatched. CDR3: CASSGGGALSYEQYF. The DNA for the CDR3 is TGTGCCAGCAGCGGGGGAGGGGCCCTCTCCTACGAGCAGTACTTC.

The chain couples TRBV29-1 to TRBJ2-7; D may be TRBD1 (5 bases). This CDR3 spans 12 amino acids. V shed 0 bases and J shed 4 bases, with 7 bases lying between them. Germline loops: CDR1 SQVTM, CDR2 ANQGSEA. The CDR3, as DNA: TGCAGCGTTGAAGATCCAGGGTACGAGCAGTACTTC. It encodes CSVEDPGYEQYF.

This clonotype was detected ten times or more. The chain is built from TRBV3-1 and TRBJ1-1, with 8 bases fitting TRBD1. This CDR3 has 14 amino acids. The V segment lost 6 bases and the J segment 9 bases; nucleotides outside the gene matches: 12. The germline V gene has CDR1 LGHDT and CDR2 YNNKEL (reference sequence). This CDR3 reads CASSYGQGPTQAFF. Here the CDR3 DNA reads TGTGCCAGCAGTTACGGACAGGGCCCTACGCAAGCTTTCTTT.

This clonotype was observed a handful of times. V usage is TRBV7-2 and J usage is TRBJ2-5; D may match TRBD1 or TRBD2 (5 bases each). The CDR3 has 13 amino acids. V was cut by 6 bases and J by 4 bases, with 12 bases left in between. Germline V gene sequence: CDR1 SGHTA, CDR2 FQGNSA. CDR3 sequence reads: CASRPSGTETQYF. The CDR3 region has the DNA TGTGCCAGCAGACCCTCAGGGACAGAGACCCAGTACTTC.

The chain is built from TRBV5-1 and TRBJ2-7; 8 positions match TRBD2. The V segment lost 6 bases and the J segment 4 bases; nucleotides outside the gene matches: 9. CDR1 SGHRS and CDR2 YFSETQ come from the germline V gene. CDR3 size: 14 residues. The CDR3 DNA is TGCGCCAGCAAGGATAGCGGGGAGAGGTACGAGCAGTACTTC. It specifies CASKDSGERYEQYF.

In this sample, this clonotype turned up many times. The gene calls are TRBV9 and TRBJ2-1; the D gene could be TRBD1 or TRBD2 (5 bases each). The CDR3 is made up of 16 amino acids. Trimming left V 2 bases short and J 2 bases short, with 14 bases between. Germline CDR1 reads SGDLS; CDR2 reads YYNGEE. In DNA form, the CDR3 reads TGTGCCAGCAGCGTGACCGGGACCTTACCCTACAATGAGCAGTTCTTC. Protein product: CASSVTGTLPYNEQFF.

The J gene is TRBJ2-3, the V gene TRBV27; D tentatively reads TRBD1 or TRBD2 (6 bases each). The V gene lost 0 bases and the J gene lost 2 bases, with 15 bases spanning the gap. The germline gives CDR1 MNHEY, CDR2 SMNVEV (reference sequence). The CDR3 spans 17 residues. The CDR3 bases are TGTGCCAGCAGTTTATCGATCGGGGGCCACAACACAGATACGCAGTATTTT. It codes for CASSLSIGGHNTDTQYF.

This clonotype has just a few counts. The rearrangement uses TRBV5-1 and TRBJ2-1; D not resolved. Germline-derived CDR1 and CDR2 are SGHRS and YFSETQ. CDR3 size: 12 residues. The ends were cut back, 5 bases at V and 5 bases at J, with 8 bases in the middle. CDR3 region: CASRPDHNEQFF. The CDR3 DNA reads as TGCGCCAGCAGGCCGGATCACAATGAGCAGTTCTTC.

This chain uses TRBV14 with TRBJ1-2, with D tentatively TRBD1 (5 bases). The germline gives CDR1 SGHDN, CDR2 FVKESK. This CDR3 comprises 14 residues. V lost 1 base, J lost 7 bases, and 13 bases lay in between. This chain's CDR3 is CASSQVLGTRGYTF. The CDR3 coding sequence is TGTGCCAGCAGCCAAGTTCTGGGGACTCGTGGCTACACCTTC.

The rearrangement uses TRBV28 and TRBJ2-1; 9 bases fit TRBD2. In germline, CDR1 is MDHEN, CDR2 SYDVKM. This CDR3 spans 15 amino acids. V was clipped by 6 bases and J by 7 bases; unmatched bases: 10. The CDR3 loop reads CASRTLWREGNEQFF. CDR3 sequence (DNA): TGTGCCAGCAGGACCCTCTGGCGGGAGGGGAATGAGCAGTTCTTC.

This clonotype has only a few counts. The rearrangement joins TRBV5-1 to TRBJ2-2, with 7 positions matching TRBD2. J lost 4 bases, V lost 1 base, and 4 bases had no gene match. The V gene's germline CDR1 is SGHRS and CDR2 YFSETQ. The length of the CDR3 is 15 residues. The CDR3 sequence: CASSLMASGTGELFF. CDR3 nucleotides: TGCGCCAGCAGCTTGATGGCTAGCGGCACCGGGGAGCTGTTTTTT. Combining the CDR3 with reference TRBV5-1 and TRBJ2-2 gives the whole variable domain KAGVTQTPRYLIKTRGQQVTLSCSPISGHRSVSWYQQTPGQGLQFLFEYFSETQRNKGNFPGRFSGRQFSNSRSEMNVSTLELGDSALYLCASSLMASGTGELFFGEGSRLTVL.

This clonotype was seen only a few times. The chain has TRBV18 and TRBJ2-1; 11 bases map to TRBD1. The CDR3 consists of 16 residues. Looked up from germline, CDR1 is KGHSH and CDR2 is LQKENI. V was clipped by 2 bases and J by 6 bases; unmatched bases: 6. CDR3 sequence: CASSPARDRGVNEQFF. For the CDR3, the DNA is TGTGCCAGCTCACCAGCACGGGACAGGGGGGTCAATGAGCAGTTCTTC.

This clonotype has more than one count but fewer than ten. J is TRBJ2-3 and V is TRBV20-1; TRBD2 matches at 7 bases. CDR1 and CDR2 from the germline V gene are DFQATT and SNEGSKA (reference sequence). Trimming took 5 bases from V and 0 from J; bases not matched to a gene: 2. CDR3 length: 13 residues. The CDR3 DNA follows: TGCAGTGCTGGGGGGGGGAGCACAGATACGCAGTATTTT. Its protein is CSAGGGSTDTQYF.

This clonotype was counted between two and nine times. The chain combines TRBV7-8 with TRBJ1-4, with D perhaps TRBD1 (5 bases). Germline V lookup: CDR1 SGHVS, CDR2 FQNEAQ. The CDR3 runs 15 residues. Trimming took 1 base from V and 8 from J, leaving 14 bases between them. The CDR3 protein is CASSLDGGSEEKLFF. The DNA for the CDR3 is TGTGCCAGCAGCTTAGATGGGGGGAGTGAGGAAAAACTGTTTTTT.

This clonotype was detected a few times. CDR3 bases: TGTGCCAGCAGGGACGGGGAGCTGTTTTTT. This sequence encodes CASRDGELFF. The rearrangement joins TRBV2 to TRBJ2-2, with no clear D. Deletions cut 6 bases from V and 7 bases from J, with 3 bases between. The V gene's germline CDR1 is SNHLY and CDR2 FYNNEI. This CDR3 is built from 10 residues.

V gene TRBV3-1 combines with J gene TRBJ2-2; 7 bases are shared with TRBD1. Germline V gene data show CDR1 as LGHDT and CDR2 as YNNKEL (reference sequence). The CDR3 has 13 amino acids. V lost 10 bases to trimming and J lost 0 bases; unmatched junction nucleotides: 2. The CDR3 is CAIGTANTGELFF. The CDR3 coding sequence is TGTGCCATCGGGACAGCGAACACCGGGGAGCTGTTTTTT.

The rearrangement links TRBV28 to TRBJ2-5; the D call may be TRBD1 or TRBD2 (6 bases each). The germline V gene has CDR1 MDHEN and CDR2 SYDVKM. The CDR3 length is 15 residues. Trimming left V 1 base short and J 7 bases short, with 16 bases between. DNA for the CDR3: TGTGCCAGCAGTTTATCGGGGGCAGGAGGATGGACCCAGTACTTC. Protein: CASSLSGAGGWTQYF.